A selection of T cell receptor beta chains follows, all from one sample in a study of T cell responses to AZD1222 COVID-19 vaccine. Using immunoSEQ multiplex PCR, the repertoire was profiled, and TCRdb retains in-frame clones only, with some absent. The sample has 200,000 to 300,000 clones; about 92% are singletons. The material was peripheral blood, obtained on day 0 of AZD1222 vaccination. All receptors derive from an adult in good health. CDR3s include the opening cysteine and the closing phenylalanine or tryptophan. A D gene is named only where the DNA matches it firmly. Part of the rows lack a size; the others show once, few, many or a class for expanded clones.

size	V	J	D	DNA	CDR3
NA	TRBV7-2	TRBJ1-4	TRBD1	TGTGCCAGCAGACCCAGGGGGGGAGGTGAAAAACTGTTTTTT	CASRPRGGGEKLFF
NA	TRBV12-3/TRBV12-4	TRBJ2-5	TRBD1	TGTGCCAGCAGTTGGGACAGGGGAGAGACCCAGTACTTC	CASSWDRGETQYF
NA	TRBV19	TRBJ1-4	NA	TGTGCCAGTAGTATACAGGGAGCAAATGAAAAACTGTTTTTT	CASSIQGANEKLFF
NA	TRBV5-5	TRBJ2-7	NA	TGTGCCAGCAGCTCCCACTACGAGCAGTACTTC	CASSSHYEQYF
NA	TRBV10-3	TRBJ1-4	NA	TGTGCCATCAGTTCGGGCGGGGCCCGATATGAAAAACTGTTTTTT	CAISSGGARYEKLFF
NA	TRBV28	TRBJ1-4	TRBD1	TGTGCCAGCAGTGCACGGGACAGGGGTGAAAAACTGTTTTTT	CASSARDRGEKLFF
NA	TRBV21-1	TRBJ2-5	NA	TGTGCCAGCAGCGTCCCGCCTGGCGAGACCCAGTACTTC	CASSVPPGETQYF
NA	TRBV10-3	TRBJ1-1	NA	TGTGCCATCAGTGAAGGGGGGAGGGACACTGAAGCTTTCTTT	CAISEGGRDTEAFF
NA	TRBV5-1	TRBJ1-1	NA	TGCGCCAGCAGCTTGTCAGGCGTGAACACTGAAGCTTTCTTT	CASSLSGVNTEAFF
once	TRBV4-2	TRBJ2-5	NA	TGTGCCAGCAGCCAAGAATTCCACCCCGAGGAGACCCAGTACTTC	CASSQEFHPEETQYF
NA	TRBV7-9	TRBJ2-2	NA	TGTGCCAGCAGCTTTTACACCGGGGAGCTGTTTTTT	CASSFYTGELFF
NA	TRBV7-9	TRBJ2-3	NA	TGTGCCAGCAGCCCCCTTCAGGGAAATACGCAGTATTTT	CASSPLQGNTQYF
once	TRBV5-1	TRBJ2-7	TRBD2	TGCGCCAGCAGCGACTGGACTAGCGGTACCTACGAGCAGTACTTC	CASSDWTSGTYEQYF
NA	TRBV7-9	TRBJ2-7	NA	TGTGCCATAAGGTCTAGCTCCTACGAGCAGTACTTC	CAIRSSSYEQYF
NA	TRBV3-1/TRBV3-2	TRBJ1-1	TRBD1	TGTGCCAGCAGCCCTAGAGGGACAGGAGGGATGAACACTGAAGCTTTCTTT	CASSPRGTGGMNTEAFF
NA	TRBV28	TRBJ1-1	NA	TGTGCCAGCAGTAAACCAGGGTACACTGAAGCTTTCTTT	CASSKPGYTEAFF
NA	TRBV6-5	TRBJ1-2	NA	TGTGCCAGCAGTTACTCCCGTGACAGCTATGGCTACACCTTC	CASSYSRDSYGYTF
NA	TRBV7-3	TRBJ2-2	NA	TGTGCCAGCAGCATCCAAGCGGGCCTGAACACCGGGGAGCTGTTTTTT	CASSIQAGLNTGELFF
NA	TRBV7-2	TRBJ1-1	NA	TGTGCCAGCCGGGGGCTGGGGGTTACTGAAGCTTTCTTT	CASRGLGVTEAFF
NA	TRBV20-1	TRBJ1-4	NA	TGCAGTGCTAGTAGGCAGGACAATGAAAAACTGTTTTTT	CSASRQDNEKLFF
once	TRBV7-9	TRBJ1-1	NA	TGTGCCAGCAGCTCTCCCGTTCGAGCTGAAGCTTTCTTT	CASSSPVRAEAFF
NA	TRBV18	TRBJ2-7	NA	TGTGCCAGCTCACCTGATCAGAACTCCTACGAGCAGTACTTC	CASSPDQNSYEQYF
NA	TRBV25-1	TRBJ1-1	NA	TGTGCCTCATCACCAGGCCCAAGAGGGACTGAAGCTTTCTTT	CASSPGPRGTEAFF
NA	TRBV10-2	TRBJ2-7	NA	TGCGCCAGCAGTGATGGGGAAGGCCTTTACGAGCAGTACTTC	CASSDGEGLYEQYF
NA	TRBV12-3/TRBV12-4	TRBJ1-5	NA	TGTGCCAGCAGTTTAGCCACGAGTCAGCCCCAGCATTTT	CASSLATSQPQHF
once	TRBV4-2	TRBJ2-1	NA	TGTGCCAGCAGCCAGAGCGGACCGAGCTCCTACAATGAGCAGTTCTTC	CASSQSGPSSYNEQFF
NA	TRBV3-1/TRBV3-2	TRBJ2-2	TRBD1	TGTGCCAGCAGCCGACAGGGTTCTAACGGGGAGCTGTTTTTT	CASSRQGSNGELFF
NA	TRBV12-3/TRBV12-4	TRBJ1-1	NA	TGTGCCAGCAGTTTGAGGCGGAATAAAGCTTTCTTT	CASSLRRNKAFF
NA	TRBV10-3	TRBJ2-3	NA	TGTGCCATCAGTCCGGGGTCAGACTCGACAGATACGCAGTATTTT	CAISPGSDSTDTQYF
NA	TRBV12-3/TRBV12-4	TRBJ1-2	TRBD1	TGTGCCAGCAGTGGACAGGAGGGTTGGGGCTACACCTTC	CASSGQEGWGYTF
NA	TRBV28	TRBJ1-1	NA	TGTGCCAGCAGCTGGGTCGGGGTGACTGAAGCTTTCTTT	CASSWVGVTEAFF
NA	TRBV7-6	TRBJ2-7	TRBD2	TGTGCCAGCAGCTCCGGGACTAGCGGTTACTACGAGCAGTACTTC	CASSSGTSGYYEQYF
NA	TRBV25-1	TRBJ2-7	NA	TGTGCCAGCAGTGACCCCCCCAGAGGCGAGCAGTACTTC	CASSDPPRGEQYF
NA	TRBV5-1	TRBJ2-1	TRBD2	TGCGCCAGCAGCCCCAGAAGCGGGGGCCGAGACAATGAGCAGTTCTTC	CASSPRSGGRDNEQFF
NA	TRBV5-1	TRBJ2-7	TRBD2	TGCGCCAGCAGCAATCCCGTAGCGGGAGACTACGAGCAGTACTTC	CASSNPVAGDYEQYF
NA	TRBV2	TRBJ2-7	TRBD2	TGTGCCAGCAGTGAACTCGCGGGCGCTAGCGGGGACGAGCAGTACTTC	CASSELAGASGDEQYF
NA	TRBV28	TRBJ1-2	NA	TGTGCCAGCAGTTTAGGGGGGTTGGAGGCTTATGGCTACACCTTC	CASSLGGLEAYGYTF
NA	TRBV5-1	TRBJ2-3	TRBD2	TGCGCCAGCAGCTTGGTGACTAGCGGACGCACAGATACGCAGTATTTT	CASSLVTSGRTDTQYF
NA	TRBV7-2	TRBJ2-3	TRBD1	TGTGCCAGCAGCGCCACCGGGACAGGGCGGGATACGCAGTATTTT	CASSATGTGRDTQYF
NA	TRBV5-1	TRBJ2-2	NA	TGCGCCAGCAGCTTGGCCGATAGCTGGACCGGGGAGCTGTTTTTT	CASSLADSWTGELFF
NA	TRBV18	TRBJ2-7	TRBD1	TGTGCCAGCTCACCAGGGACAGCGGTCTACGAGCAGTACTTC	CASSPGTAVYEQYF
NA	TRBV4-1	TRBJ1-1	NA	TGCGCCAGCAGCCAAGCCCCGGGAGGGACTGAAGCTTTCTTT	CASSQAPGGTEAFF
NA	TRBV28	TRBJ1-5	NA	TGTGCCAGCAGGGAACCCGGGGGGAGTCAGCCCCAGCATTTT	CASREPGGSQPQHF
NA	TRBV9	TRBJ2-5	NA	TGTGCCAGCAGCGCTCTACCGAGCAGGGATCGGGAGACCCAGTACTTC	CASSALPSRDRETQYF
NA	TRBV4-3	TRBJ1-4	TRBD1	TGCGCCAGCAGCCAAGATCGTTTGGGACAGGGTAATGAAAAACTGTTTTTT	CASSQDRLGQGNEKLFF
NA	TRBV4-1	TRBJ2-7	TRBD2	TGCGCCAGCAGCCAAGGGCCCGGGGCTAGCGGGGGGTCCTACGAGCAGTACTTC	CASSQGPGASGGSYEQYF
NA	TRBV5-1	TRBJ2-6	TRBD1	TGCGCCAGCAGCTCCGGACAGGGGGCTGGGGCCAACGTCCTGACTTTC	CASSSGQGAGANVLTF
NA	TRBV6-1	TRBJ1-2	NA	TGTGCCAGCAGTGAATCGGGGGGCCGTTATGGCTACACCTTC	CASSESGGRYGYTF
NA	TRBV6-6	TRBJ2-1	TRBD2	TGTGCCAGCAGTTACGGCGGGAGCGGGAACAATGAGCAGTTCTTC	CASSYGGSGNNEQFF
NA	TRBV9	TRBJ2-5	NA	TGTGCCAGCAATAGTAGGGGGAGTCAAGAGACCCAGTACTTC	CASNSRGSQETQYF
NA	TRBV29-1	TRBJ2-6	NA	TGCAGCGTTGTCTCTGGGGCCAACGTCCTGACTTTC	CSVVSGANVLTF
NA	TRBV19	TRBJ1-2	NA	TGTGCCAGTAGTTCTCGGACGGCAGACGGCTACACCTTC	CASSSRTADGYTF
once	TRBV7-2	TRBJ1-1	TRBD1	TGTGCCAGCAGCTTCCGGACAGGGGCCTTAAACACTGAAGCTTTCTTT	CASSFRTGALNTEAFF